The next 8 T cell receptor beta chains were all read from a single sample in a study of blood T cell repertoires in COVID-19. Assay used: immunoSEQ multiplex PCR; TCRdb lists only in-frame clones, some missing. The sample includes 65,000 to 90,000 clones, about 79% seen only once; the top ten take about 3.8%. The material sequenced was peripheral blood. Receptors were obtained from a woman aged 55-75 years with acute or convalescent COVID-19.

This chain joins TRBV6-1 and TRBJ1-6; 7 positions match TRBD1. The V gene's germline CDR1 is MNHNS and CDR2 SASEGT. The CDR3 totals 17 residues. The J segment lost 0 bases and the V segment lost 0 bases, leaving 2 bases of the junction unmatched. CDR3 bases: TGTGCCAGCAGTGAAGCCCAGGGGGTCTCCTATAATTCACCCCTCCACTTT. It specifies CASSEAQGVSYNSPLHF.

V usage is TRBV5-1 and J usage is TRBJ2-1; TRBD2 matches at 12 bases. The CDR3 length is 18 residues. The junction had 12 bases not matched to a gene; V was cut back by 4 bases and J by 4 bases. Germline-derived CDR1 and CDR2 are SGHRS and YFSETQ. The CDR3 DNA is TGCGCCAGCAGCCCCTTCCCGACTAGCGGGGGCCAATACAATGAGCAGTTCTTC. Translation: CASSPFPTSGGQYNEQFF. Full variable domain (missing parts from reference TRBV5-1 and TRBJ2-1): KAGVTQTPRYLIKTRGQQVTLSCSPISGHRSVSWYQQTPGQGLQFLFEYFSETQRNKGNFPGRFSGRQFSNSRSEMNVSTLELGDSALYLCASSPFPTSGGQYNEQFFGPGTRLTVL.

The rearrangement links TRBV5-1 to TRBJ2-7; 15 bases are a match to TRBD2. Germline V gene sequence: CDR1 SGHRS, CDR2 YFSETQ. Unmatched junction bases numbered 5, after V lost 0 bases and J lost 4 bases. The CDR3 spans 17 residues. Here the CDR3 DNA reads TGCGCCAGCAGCTTGGGGAGGACTAGCGGGAGGGTATACGAGCAGTACTTC. Translation gives CASSLGRTSGRVYEQYF.

The chain joins TRBV25-1 to TRBJ1-5, with 10 bases lining up with TRBD1. V trimming: 7 bases; J trimming: 6 bases; junction bases outside the gene matches: 18. The CDR3 is 18 amino acids. Looked up from germline, CDR1 is MGHDK and CDR2 is SYGVNS. The CDR3 reads CASNDSRWDRGRGQPQHF. The CDR3, as DNA: TGTGCCAGCAATGATTCCCGATGGGACAGGGGCCGGGGTCAGCCCCAGCATTTT.

This chain joins TRBV7-2 and TRBJ2-5; the match to TRBD2 covers 9 bases. The CDR3 contains 17 residues. V trimming: 0 bases; J trimming: 2 bases; junction bases outside the gene matches: 7. Germline-derived CDR1 and CDR2 are SGHTA and FQGNSA. Here the CDR3 reads CASSLATSGRSQETQYF. In DNA form, the CDR3 reads TGTGCCAGCAGCTTAGCGACTAGCGGCCGCTCTCAAGAGACCCAGTACTTC.

This clone was detected a few times. The chain is built from TRBV7-6 and TRBJ1-3; weak D call: TRBD1 (6 bases). The CDR3 runs to 16 residues. V lost 6 bases, J lost 1 base, and 16 bases lay in between. Germline V gene lookup returns CDR1 SGHVS and CDR2 FNYEAQ. The CDR3 nucleotides read TGTGCCAGCAGATCAGGGGTTGGAATGTCTGGAAACACCATATATTTT. This gives the protein CASRSGVGMSGNTIYF. Full variable domain (remainder filled in from reference TRBV7-6 and TRBJ1-3): GAGVSQSPRYKVTKRGQDVALRCDPISGHVSLYWYRQALGQGPEFLTYFNYEAQQDKSGLPNDRFSAERPEGSISTLTIQRTEQRDSAMYRCASRSGVGMSGNTIYFGEGSWLTVV.

As concerns this clone: The CDR3 does not end in the conserved phenylalanine or tryptophan, so this is likely a read error. The limits of the CDR3 on the DNA are not certain, so only TCRdb's listed CDR3 is given. The V and J genes are TRBV10-1 and TRBJ1-2. In germline, CDR1 is WNHNN, CDR2 SYGVQD (reference sequence). The CDR3 is 10 amino acids long, termini counted. CDR3 sequence: CASSESAAPR.

This chain connects TRBV19 to TRBJ2-7, with 9 bases aligning to TRBD1. The V gene's germline CDR1 is LNHDA and CDR2 SQIVND (reference sequence). The CDR3 runs 16 residues. Trimming removed 6 bases from V and 2 bases from J; junction bases left unmatched: 11. The CDR3 bases are TGTGCCAGTAGCCCGAAACAGGGGGCGGTTGCCTACGAGCAGTACTTC. It specifies CASSPKQGAVAYEQYF.